The sequence of this T cell receptor beta chain was determined in a study of T cell responses to AZD1222 COVID-19 vaccine. The table came from immunoSEQ multiplex PCR; TCRdb's copy has only in-frame clones and leaves some out. Among 95,000 to 100,000 clones listed, around 87% were seen once. Trimming cost V 2 bases and J 0 bases, with 14 bases left between them. CDR1 is MDHEN, CDR2 SYDVKM, per germline. This CDR3 is 17 amino acids long. Whole-study findings and limits: Seropositive at baseline were only a handful of AZD1222 recipients. Compared with day 0, the breadth and depth of the Spike-specific TCR repertoire rose significantly after two doses of AZD1222. White British people made up most donors, females outnumbered males, and clonal diversity was possibly underestimated. After the peak T cell response, and only then, were repertoires sampled.

This clone has only one observation. Antigen unknown. V is TRBV28 and J is TRBJ1-3; a weak D match, TRBD1 (6 bases). The material was peripheral blood, obtained 28 days after the second AZD1222 dose. The receptor was isolated from an adult who received the AZD1222 COVID-19 vaccine. The CDR3 region is CASSLTSGAYSGNTIYF. As DNA, the CDR3 is TGTGCCAGCAGTTTAACCTCAGGGGCCTACTCTGGAAACACCATATATTTT.